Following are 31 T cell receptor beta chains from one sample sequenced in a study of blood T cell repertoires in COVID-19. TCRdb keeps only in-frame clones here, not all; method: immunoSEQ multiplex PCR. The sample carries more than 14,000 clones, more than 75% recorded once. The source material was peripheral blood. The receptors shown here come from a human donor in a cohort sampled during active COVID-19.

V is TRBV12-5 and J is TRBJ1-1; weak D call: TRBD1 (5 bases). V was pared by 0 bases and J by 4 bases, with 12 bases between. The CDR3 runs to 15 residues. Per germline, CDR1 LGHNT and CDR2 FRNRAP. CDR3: CASGLVHGGSTEAFF. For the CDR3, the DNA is TGTGCTAGTGGTTTGGTACACGGGGGTTCCACTGAAGCTTTCTTT. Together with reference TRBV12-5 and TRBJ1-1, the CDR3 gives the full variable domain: DARVTQTPRHKVTEMGQEVTMRCQPILGHNTVFWYRQTMMQGLELLAYFRNRAPLDDSGMPKDRFSAEMPDATLATLKIQPSEPRDSAVYFCASGLVHGGSTEAFFGQGTRLTVV.

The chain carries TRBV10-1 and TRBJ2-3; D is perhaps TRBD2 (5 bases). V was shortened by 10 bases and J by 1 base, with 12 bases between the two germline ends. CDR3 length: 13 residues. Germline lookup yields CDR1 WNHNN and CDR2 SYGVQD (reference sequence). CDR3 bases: TGCGCCATTCCGGGGAGATGCACAGATACGCAGTATTTT. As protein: CAIPGRCTDTQYF.

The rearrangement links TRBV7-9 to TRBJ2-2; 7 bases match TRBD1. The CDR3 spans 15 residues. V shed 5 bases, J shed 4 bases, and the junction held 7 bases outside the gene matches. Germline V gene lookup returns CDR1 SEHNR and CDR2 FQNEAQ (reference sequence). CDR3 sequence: CASSPSGTATGELFF. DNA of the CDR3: TGTGCCAGCAGCCCTTCCGGGACAGCCACCGGGGAGCTGTTTTTT. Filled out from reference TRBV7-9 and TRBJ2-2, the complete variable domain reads DTGVSQNPRHKITKRGQNVTFRCDPISEHNRLYWYRQTLGQGPEFLTYFQNEAQLEKSRLLSDRFSAERPKGSFSTLEIQRTEQGDSAMYLCASSPSGTATGELFFGEGSRLTVL.

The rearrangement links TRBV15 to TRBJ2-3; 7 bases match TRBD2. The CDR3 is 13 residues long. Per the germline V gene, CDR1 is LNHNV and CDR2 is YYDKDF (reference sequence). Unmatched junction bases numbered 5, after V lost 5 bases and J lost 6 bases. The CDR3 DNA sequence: TGTGCCACCAGCGATACTAGCGTCGATACGCAGTATTTT. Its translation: CATSDTSVDTQYF.

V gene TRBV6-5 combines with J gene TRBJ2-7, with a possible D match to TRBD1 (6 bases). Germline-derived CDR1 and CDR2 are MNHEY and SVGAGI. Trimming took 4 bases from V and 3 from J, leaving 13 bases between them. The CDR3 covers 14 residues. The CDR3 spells CASSFNRELYEQYF. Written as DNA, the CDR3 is TGTGCCAGCAGTTTTAACAGGGAACTCTACGAGCAGTACTTC.

CDR3 sequence (DNA): TGCAGCGTCGGAACATCGGGGAGGGGTATCTATGGCTACACCTTC. Its translation: CSVGTSGRGIYGYTF. The gene calls are TRBV29-1 and TRBJ1-2; the D gene is possibly TRBD1 (5 bases). The germline gives CDR1 SQVTM, CDR2 ANQGSEA. The CDR3 has 15 amino acids. Trimming stripped 6 bases from V and 4 bases from J, with 21 bases between.

The CDR3: CASSLALGLAGPYEQYF. The CDR3 nucleotides are TGTGCCAGCAGCTTAGCGCTTGGGCTAGCGGGGCCTTACGAGCAGTACTTC. This chain connects TRBV7-8 to TRBJ2-7; TRBD2 agrees at 9 bases. CDR3 length equals 17 residues. Trimming removed 0 bases from V and 4 bases from J; junction bases left unmatched: 10. The V gene's germline CDR1 is SGHVS and CDR2 FQNEAQ.

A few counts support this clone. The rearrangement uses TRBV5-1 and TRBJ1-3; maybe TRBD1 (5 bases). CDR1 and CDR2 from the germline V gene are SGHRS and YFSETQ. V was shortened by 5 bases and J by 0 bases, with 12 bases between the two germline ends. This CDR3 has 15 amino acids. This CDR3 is CASRQAPSSGNTIYF. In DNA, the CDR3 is TGCGCCAGCAGACAGGCGCCCAGCTCTGGAAACACCATATATTTT. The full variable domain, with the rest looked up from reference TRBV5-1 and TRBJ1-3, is KAGVTQTPRYLIKTRGQQVTLSCSPISGHRSVSWYQQTPGQGLQFLFEYFSETQRNKGNFPGRFSGRQFSNSRSEMNVSTLELGDSALYLCASRQAPSSGNTIYFGEGSWLTVV.

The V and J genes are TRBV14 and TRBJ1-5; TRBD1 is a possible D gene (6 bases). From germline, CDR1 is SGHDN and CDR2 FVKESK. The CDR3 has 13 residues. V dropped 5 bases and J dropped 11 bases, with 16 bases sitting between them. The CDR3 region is CASSSDSGGAQHF. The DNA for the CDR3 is TGTGCCAGCAGCTCGGACAGCGGAGGAGCCCAGCATTTT.

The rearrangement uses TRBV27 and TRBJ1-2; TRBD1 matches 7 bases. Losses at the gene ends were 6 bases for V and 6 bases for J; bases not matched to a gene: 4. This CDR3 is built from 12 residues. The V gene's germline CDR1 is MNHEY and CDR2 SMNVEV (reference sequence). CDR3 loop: CASRQGFDGYTF. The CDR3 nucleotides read TGTGCCAGCAGACAGGGGTTTGATGGCTACACCTTC.

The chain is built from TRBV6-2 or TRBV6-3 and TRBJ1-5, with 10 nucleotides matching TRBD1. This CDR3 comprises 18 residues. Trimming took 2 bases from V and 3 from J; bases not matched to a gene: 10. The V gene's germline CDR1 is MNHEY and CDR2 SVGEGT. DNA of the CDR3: TGTGCCAGCAGTTACCCTAGGACAGGGGGGGGGTACAATCAGCCCCAGCATTTT. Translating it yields CASSYPRTGGGYNQPQHF.

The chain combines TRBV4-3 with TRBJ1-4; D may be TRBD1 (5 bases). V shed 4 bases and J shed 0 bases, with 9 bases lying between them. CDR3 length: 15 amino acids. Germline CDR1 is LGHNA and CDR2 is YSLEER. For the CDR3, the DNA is TGCGCCAGCAGCCGACAGCTTGCAACTAATGAAAAACTGTTTTTT. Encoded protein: CASSRQLATNEKLFF.

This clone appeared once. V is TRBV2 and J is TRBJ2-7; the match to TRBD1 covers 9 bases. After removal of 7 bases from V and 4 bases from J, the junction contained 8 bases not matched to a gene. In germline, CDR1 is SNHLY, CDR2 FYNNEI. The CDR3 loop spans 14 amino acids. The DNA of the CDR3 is TGTGCCAGCAATTCCCGGGACAGGGCTTACGAGCAGTACTTC. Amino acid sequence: CASNSRDRAYEQYF.

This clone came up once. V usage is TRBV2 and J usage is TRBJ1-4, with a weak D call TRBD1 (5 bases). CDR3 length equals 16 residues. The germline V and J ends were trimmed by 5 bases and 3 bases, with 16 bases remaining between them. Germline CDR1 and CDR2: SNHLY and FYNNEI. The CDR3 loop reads CASSQDRSFSNEKLFF. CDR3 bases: TGTGCCAGCAGTCAAGACAGAAGCTTTTCTAATGAAAAACTGTTTTTT.

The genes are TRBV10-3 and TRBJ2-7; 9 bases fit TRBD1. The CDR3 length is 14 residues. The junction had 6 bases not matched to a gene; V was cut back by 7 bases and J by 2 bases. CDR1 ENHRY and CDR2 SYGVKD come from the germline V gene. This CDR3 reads CAIKGTGSPYEQYF. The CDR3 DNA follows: TGTGCCATCAAGGGGACAGGGTCCCCCTACGAGCAGTACTTC.

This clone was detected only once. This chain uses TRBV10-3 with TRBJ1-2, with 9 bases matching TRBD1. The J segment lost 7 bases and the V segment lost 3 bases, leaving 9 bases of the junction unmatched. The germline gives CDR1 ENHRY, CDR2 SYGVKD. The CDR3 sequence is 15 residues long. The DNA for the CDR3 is TGTGCCATCAGTGAAAAAGAACAGGGGGCGACTGGCTACACCTTC. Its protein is CAISEKEQGATGYTF.

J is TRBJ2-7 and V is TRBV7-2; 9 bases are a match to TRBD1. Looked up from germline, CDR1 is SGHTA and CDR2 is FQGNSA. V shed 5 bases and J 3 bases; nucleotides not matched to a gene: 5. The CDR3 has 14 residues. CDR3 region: CASSEGTGLYEQYF. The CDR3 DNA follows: TGTGCCAGCAGCGAAGGGACAGGGCTCTACGAGCAGTACTTC.

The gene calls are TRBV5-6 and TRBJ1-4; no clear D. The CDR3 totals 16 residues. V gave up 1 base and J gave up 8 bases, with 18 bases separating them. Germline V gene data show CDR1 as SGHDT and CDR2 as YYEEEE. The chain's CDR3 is CASSLFSAVGDEKLFF. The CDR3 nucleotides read TGTGCCAGCAGCTTGTTTTCCGCGGTTGGCGACGAAAAACTGTTTTTT.

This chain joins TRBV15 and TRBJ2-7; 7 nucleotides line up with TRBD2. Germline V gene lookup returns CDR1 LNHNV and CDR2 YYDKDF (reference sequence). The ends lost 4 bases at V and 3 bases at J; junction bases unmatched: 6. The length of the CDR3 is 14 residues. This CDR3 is CATSMGGSIYEQYF. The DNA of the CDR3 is TGTGCCACCAGCATGGGAGGGTCGATCTACGAGCAGTACTTC.

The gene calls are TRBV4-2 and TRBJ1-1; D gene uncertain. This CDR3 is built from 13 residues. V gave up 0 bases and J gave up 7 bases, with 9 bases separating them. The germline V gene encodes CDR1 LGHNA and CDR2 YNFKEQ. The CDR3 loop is CASSQDPGNEAFF. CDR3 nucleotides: TGTGCCAGCAGCCAAGATCCGGGGAATGAAGCTTTCTTT.

The DNA for the CDR3 is TGTGCCAGCAGCGTAGCTTCTGGAAACACCATATATTTT. This sequence encodes CASSVASGNTIYF. This sequence joins TRBV9 and TRBJ1-3; D is undetermined. Per the germline V gene, CDR1 is SGDLS and CDR2 is YYNGEE. CDR3 size: 13 residues. V was cut by 0 bases and J by 1 base, with 2 bases left in between.

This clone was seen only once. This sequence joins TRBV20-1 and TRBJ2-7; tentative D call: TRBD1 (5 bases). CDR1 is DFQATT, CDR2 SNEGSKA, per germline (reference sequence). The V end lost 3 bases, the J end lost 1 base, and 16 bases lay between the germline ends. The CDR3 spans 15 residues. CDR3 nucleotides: TGCAGTGCTAGTATTGTCAGGGAAGGGTCCTACGAGCAGTACTTC. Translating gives CSASIVREGSYEQYF.

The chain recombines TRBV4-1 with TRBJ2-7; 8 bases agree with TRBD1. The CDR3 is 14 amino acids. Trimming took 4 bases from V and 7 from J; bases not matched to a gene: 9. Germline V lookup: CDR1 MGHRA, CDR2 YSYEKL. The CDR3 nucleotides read TGCGCCAGCAGCCCAAGGACAGGGTTGGGAGAGCAGTACTTC. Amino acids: CASSPRTGLGEQYF.

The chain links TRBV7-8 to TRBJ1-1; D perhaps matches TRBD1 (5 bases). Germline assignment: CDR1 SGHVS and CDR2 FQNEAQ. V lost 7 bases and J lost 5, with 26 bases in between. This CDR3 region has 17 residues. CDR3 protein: CASTPTPDRLGGTEAFF. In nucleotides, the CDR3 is TGTGCCAGCACCCCCACTCCAGACAGACTGGGGGGTACTGAAGCTTTCTTT. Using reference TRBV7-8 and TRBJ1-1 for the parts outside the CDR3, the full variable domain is GAGVSQSPRYKVAKRGQDVALRCDPISGHVSLFWYQQALGQGPEFLTYFQNEAQLDKSGLPSDRFFAERPEGSVSTLKIQRTQQEDSAVYLCASTPTPDRLGGTEAFFGQGTRLTVV.

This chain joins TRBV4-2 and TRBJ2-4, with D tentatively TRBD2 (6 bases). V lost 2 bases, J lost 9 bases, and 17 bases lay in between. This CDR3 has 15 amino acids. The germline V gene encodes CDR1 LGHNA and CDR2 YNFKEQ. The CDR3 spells CASSQSTSSFPIQYF. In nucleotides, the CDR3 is TGTGCCAGCAGCCAAAGTACTAGCTCCTTCCCCATTCAGTACTTC.

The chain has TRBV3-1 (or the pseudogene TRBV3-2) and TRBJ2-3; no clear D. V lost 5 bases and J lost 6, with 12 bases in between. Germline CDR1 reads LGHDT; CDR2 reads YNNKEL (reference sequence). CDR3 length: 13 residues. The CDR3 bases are TGTGCCAGCAGCACCATGACTCCGGATACGCAGTATTTT. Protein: CASSTMTPDTQYF.

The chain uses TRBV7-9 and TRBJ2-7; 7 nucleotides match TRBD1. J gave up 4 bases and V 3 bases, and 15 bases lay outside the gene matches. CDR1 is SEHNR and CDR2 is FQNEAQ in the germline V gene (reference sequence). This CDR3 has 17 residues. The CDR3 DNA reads TGTGCCAGCAGCTTTTCGATGAGAGACAGGGAGATGTACGAGCAGTACTTC. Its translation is CASSFSMRDREMYEQYF.

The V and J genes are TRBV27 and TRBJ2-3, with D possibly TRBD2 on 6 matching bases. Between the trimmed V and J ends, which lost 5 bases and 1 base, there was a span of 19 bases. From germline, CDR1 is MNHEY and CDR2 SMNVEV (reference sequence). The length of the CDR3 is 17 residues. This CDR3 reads CASSQRPTSTRTDTQYF. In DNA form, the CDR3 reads TGTGCCAGCAGTCAAAGACCGACTAGTACGCGCACAGATACGCAGTATTTT.

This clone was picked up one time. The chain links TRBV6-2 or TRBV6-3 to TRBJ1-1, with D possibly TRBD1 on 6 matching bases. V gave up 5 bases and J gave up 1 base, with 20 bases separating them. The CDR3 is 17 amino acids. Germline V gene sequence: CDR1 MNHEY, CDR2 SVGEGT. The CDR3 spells CASSARGPSIRNTEAFF. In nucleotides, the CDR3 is TGTGCCAGCAGTGCCAGGGGCCCGAGTATTCGGAACACTGAAGCTTTCTTT.

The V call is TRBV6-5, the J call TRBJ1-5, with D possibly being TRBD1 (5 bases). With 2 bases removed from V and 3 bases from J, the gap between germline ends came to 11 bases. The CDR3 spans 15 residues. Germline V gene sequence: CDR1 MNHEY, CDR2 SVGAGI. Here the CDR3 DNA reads TGTGCCAGCAGTTACGGTTGGGGGGTCAATCAGCCCCAGCATTTT. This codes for CASSYGWGVNQPQHF.

CDR3 residues: CSAGPDYGYTF. DNA of the CDR3: TGCAGTGCGGGGCCGGACTATGGCTACACCTTC. The V gene is TRBV20-1, the J gene TRBJ1-2; possible D gene TRBD1, 5 bases. Germline assignment: CDR1 DFQATT and CDR2 SNEGSKA (reference sequence). The CDR3 totals 11 residues. V dropped 6 bases and J dropped 3 bases, with 8 bases sitting between them.